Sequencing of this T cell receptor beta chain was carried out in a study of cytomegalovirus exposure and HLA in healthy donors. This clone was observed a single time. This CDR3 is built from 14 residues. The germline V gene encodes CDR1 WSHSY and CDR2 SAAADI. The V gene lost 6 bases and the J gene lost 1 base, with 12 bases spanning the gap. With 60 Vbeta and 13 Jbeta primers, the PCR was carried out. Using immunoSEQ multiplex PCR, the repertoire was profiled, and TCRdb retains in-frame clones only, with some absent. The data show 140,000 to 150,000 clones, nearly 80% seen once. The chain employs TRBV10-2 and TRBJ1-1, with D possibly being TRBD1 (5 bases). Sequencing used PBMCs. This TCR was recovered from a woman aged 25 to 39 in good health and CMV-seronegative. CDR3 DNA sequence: TGCGCCAGCAGAAGGGGAAATGGGAACACTGAAGCTTTCTTT. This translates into CASRRGNGNTEAFF.